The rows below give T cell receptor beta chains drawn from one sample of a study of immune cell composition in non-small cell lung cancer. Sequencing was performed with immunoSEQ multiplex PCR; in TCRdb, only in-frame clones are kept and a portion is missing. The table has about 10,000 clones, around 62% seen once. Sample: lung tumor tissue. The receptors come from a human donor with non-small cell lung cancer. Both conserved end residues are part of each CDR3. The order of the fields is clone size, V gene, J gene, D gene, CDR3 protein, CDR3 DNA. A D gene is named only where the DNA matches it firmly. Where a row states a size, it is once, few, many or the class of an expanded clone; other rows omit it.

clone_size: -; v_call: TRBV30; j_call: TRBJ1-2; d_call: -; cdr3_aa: CAWSPGYTF; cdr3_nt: TGTGCCTGGAGTCCAGGCTACACCTTC
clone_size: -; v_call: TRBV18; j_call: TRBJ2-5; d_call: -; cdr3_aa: CASSPDYPLHF; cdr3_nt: TGTGCCAGCTCACCGGACTATCCTTTACACTTC
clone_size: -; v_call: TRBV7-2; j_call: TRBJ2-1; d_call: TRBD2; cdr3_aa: CASSHTSGHLNEQFF; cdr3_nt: TGTGCCAGCAGCCATACTAGCGGCCACCTCAATGAGCAGTTCTTC
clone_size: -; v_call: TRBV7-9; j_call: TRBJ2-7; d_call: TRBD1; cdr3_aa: CASSTYRGVYEQYF; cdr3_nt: TGTGCCAGCAGCACCTACAGGGGTGTCTACGAGCAGTACTTC
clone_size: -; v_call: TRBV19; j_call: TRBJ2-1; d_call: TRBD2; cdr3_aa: CASSVGLAGNEQFF; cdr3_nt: TGTGCCAGTAGTGTGGGACTAGCGGGGAATGAGCAGTTCTTC
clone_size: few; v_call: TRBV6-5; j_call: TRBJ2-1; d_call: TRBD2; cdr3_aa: CASRPGTSGYNEQFF; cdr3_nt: TGTGCCAGCAGACCCGGGACTAGCGGTTACAATGAGCAGTTCTTC
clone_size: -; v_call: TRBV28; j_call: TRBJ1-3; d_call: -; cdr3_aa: CASSRGGSGNTIYF; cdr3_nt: TGTGCCAGCAGCCGGGGGGGCTCGGGAAACACCATATATTTT
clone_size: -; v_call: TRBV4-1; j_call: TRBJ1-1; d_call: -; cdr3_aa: CASSQGEGALGAFF; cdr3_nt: TGCGCCAGCAGCCAAGGCGAGGGCGCGCTCGGAGCTTTCTTT
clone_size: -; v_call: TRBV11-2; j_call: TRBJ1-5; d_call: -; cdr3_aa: CASSLGGYGNQPQHF; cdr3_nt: TGTGCCAGCAGCTTAGGCGGGTACGGTAATCAGCCCCAGCATTTT
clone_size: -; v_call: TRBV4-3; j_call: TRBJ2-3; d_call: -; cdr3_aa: CASSQEGSPTDTQYF; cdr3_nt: TGCGCCAGCAGCCAAGAGGGCAGCCCCACAGATACGCAGTATTTT
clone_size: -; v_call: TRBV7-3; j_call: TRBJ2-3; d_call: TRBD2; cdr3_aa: CASSFLAGGADTQYF; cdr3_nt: TGTGCCAGCAGCTTCTTAGCGGGAGGGGCAGATACGCAGTATTTT
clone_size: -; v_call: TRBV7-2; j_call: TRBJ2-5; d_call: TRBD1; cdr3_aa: CASSLNPPGQQETQYF; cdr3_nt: TGTGCCAGCAGCTTAAACCCCCCGGGACAGCAAGAGACCCAGTACTTC
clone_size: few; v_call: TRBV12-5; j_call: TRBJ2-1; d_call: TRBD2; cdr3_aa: CASGMSGRDNEQFF; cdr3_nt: TGTGCTAGTGGAATGAGCGGGAGAGATAATGAGCAGTTCTTC
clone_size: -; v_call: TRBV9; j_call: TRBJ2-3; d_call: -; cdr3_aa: CASSVTAARQNTQYF; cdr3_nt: TGTGCCAGCAGCGTTACCGCGGCCCGTCAGAATACGCAGTATTTT
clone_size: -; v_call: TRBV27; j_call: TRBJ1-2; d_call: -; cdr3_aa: CASSLSSRGITNYGYTF; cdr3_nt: TGTGCCAGCAGTTTATCCAGTAGGGGGATTACTAACTATGGCTACACCTTC
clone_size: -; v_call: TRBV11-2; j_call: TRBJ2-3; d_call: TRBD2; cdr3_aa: CASSLWGGSSTDTQYF; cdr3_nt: TGTGCCAGCAGCTTATGGGGCGGGAGTAGCACAGATACGCAGTATTTT
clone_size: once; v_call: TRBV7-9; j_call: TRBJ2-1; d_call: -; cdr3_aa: CASSLSGREDEQFF; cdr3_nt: TGTGCCAGCAGCTTGTCCGGGAGAGAGGATGAGCAGTTCTTC
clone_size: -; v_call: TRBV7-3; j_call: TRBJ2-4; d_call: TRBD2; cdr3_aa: CASSLGLAGGPDQYF; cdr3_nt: TGTGCCAGCAGCTTGGGACTAGCGGGAGGGCCGGATCAGTACTTC
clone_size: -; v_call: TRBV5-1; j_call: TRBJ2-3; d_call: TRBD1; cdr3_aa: CASSSGQGTDTQYF; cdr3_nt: TGCGCCAGCAGCTCCGGACAGGGCACAGATACGCAGTATTTT
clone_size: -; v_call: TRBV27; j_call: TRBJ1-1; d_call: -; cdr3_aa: CASSSPGLGTEAFF; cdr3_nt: TGTGCCAGCAGTTCCCCGGGACTCGGCACTGAAGCTTTCTTT
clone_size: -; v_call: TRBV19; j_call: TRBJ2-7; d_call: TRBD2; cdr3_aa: CASSLAGVEEQYF; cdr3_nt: TGTGCCAGTAGTCTAGCGGGAGTAGAAGAGCAGTACTTC
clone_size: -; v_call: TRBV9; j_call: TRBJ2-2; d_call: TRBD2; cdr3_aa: CASSYASGGTGELFF; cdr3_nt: TGTGCCAGCAGCTACGCTAGCGGCGGCACCGGGGAGCTGTTTTTT
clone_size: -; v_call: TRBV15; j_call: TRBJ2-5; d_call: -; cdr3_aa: CATKAGLQETQYF; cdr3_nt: TGTGCCACCAAGGCAGGATTACAAGAGACCCAGTACTTC
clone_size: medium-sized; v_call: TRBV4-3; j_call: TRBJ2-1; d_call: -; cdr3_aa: CASSPKFPMGEQFF; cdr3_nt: TGCGCCAGCAGCCCCAAATTCCCAATGGGCGAGCAGTTCTTC
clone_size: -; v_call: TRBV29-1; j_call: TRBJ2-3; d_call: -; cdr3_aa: CSVAVVGGEAQYF; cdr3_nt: TGCAGCGTTGCTGTAGTCGGCGGCGAGGCGCAGTATTTT
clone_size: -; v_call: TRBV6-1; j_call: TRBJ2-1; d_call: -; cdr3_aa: CAISEGGGGLNNEQFF; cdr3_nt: TGTGCCATCAGTGAGGGGGGCGGGGGATTAAACAATGAGCAGTTCTTC
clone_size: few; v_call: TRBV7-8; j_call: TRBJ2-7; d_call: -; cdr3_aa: CASSLTGFYEQYF; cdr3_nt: TGTGCCAGCAGTTTGACGGGTTTCTACGAGCAGTACTTC
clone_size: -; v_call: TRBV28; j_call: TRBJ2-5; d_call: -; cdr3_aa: CASSFAVSKTQYF; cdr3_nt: TGTGCCAGCAGTTTCGCGGTATCGAAGACCCAGTACTTC
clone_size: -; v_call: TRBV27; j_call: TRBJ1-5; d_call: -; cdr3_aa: CASSSSGGANQPQHF; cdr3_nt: TGTGCCAGCAGTTCCTCTGGAGGTGCGAATCAGCCCCAGCATTTT
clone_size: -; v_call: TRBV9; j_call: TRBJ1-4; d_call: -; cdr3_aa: CASSPHGHSNEKLFF; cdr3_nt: TGTGCCAGCAGCCCCCACGGACACTCAAATGAAAAACTGTTTTTT
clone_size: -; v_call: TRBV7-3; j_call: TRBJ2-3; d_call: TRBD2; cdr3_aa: CASSNGRALGDTQYF; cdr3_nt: TGTGCCAGCAGCAACGGGAGGGCCCTTGGAGATACGCAGTATTTT
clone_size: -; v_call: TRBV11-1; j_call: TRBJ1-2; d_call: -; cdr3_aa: CASSQDWDSNYGYTF; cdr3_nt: TGTGCCAGCAGCCAAGACTGGGACTCTAACTATGGCTACACCTTC
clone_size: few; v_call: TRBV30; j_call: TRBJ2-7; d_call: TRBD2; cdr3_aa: CAWSVRSGTSPYYEQYF; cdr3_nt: TGTGCCTGGAGTGTTCGTAGTGGGACTAGTCCCTACTACGAGCAGTACTTC
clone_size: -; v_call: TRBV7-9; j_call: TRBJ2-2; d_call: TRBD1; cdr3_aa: CASSLQGAAGELFF; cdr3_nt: TGTGCCAGCAGCTTACAGGGGGCTGCCGGGGAGCTGTTTTTT
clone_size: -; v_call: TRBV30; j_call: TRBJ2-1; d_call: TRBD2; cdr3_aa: CAWSVGLAGHNEQFF; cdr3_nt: TGTGCCTGGAGTGTTGGGCTAGCGGGACACAATGAGCAGTTCTTC
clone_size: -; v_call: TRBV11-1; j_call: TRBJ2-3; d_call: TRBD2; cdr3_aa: CASSLVWASGLSTDTQYF; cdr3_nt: TGTGCCAGCAGCTTAGTATGGGCTAGCGGCCTCAGCACAGATACGCAGTATTTT
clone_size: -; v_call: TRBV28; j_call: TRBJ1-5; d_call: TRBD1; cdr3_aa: CASSLTGVNQPQHF; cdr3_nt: TGTGCCAGCAGTCTGACAGGGGTCAATCAGCCCCAGCATTTT
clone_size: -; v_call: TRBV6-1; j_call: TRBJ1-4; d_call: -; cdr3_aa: CASSAGSTNEKLFF; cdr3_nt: TGTGCCAGCAGCGCAGGGTCCACTAATGAAAAACTGTTTTTT
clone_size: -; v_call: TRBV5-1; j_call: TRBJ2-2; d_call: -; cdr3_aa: CASRGAEDTGELFF; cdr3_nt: TGCGCCAGCAGAGGGGCAGAGGACACCGGGGAGCTGTTTTTT
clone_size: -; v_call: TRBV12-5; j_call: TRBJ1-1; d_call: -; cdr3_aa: CASGLVDRDGLNTEAFF; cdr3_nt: TGTGCTAGTGGTTTGGTAGACAGAGATGGACTGAACACTGAAGCTTTCTTT
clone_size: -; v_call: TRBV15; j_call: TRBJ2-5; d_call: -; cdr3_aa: CATSSRGGSETQYF; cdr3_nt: TGTGCCACCAGCAGCAGGGGCGGGAGCGAGACCCAGTACTTC
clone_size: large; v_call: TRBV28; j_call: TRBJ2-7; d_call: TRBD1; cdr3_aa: CASSRQGGSYEQYF; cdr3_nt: TGTGCCAGCAGCAGACAGGGGGGGAGTTACGAGCAGTACTTC
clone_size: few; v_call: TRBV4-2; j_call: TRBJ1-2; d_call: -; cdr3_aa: CASWGIYGYTF; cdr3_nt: TGTGCCAGCTGGGGCATCTATGGCTACACCTTC
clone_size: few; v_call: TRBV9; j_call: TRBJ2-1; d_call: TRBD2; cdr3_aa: CASSSRSGSESNEQFF; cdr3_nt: TGTGCCAGCAGCTCCCGTAGCGGGAGCGAAAGCAATGAGCAGTTCTTC
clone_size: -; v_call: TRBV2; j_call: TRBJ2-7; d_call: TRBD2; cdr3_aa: CASRRLAGPPPYEQYF; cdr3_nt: TGTGCCAGCCGGCGGCTAGCGGGACCTCCCCCCTACGAGCAGTACTTC
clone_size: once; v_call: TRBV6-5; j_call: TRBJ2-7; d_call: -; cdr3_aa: CASEGLAGEQYF; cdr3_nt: TGTGCCAGCGAGGGACTCGCCGGCGAGCAGTACTTC
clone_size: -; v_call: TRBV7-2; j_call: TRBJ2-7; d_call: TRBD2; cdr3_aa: CASSLWGGYEQYF; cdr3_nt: TGTGCCAGCAGCTTATGGGGGGGCTACGAGCAGTACTTC
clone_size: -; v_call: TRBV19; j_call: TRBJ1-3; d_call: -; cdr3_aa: CASSSYGRNTIYF; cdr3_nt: TGTGCCAGTAGTTCGTACGGTCGAAACACCATATATTTT
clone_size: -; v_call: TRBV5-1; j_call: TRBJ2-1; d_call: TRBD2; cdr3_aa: CASSLVAGEEFF; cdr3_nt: TGCGCCAGCAGCTTGGTAGCGGGAGAGGAGTTCTTC
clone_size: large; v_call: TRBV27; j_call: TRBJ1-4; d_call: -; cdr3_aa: CASRPTRQGSNEKLFF; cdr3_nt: TGTGCCAGCAGGCCTACCCGCCAGGGATCTAATGAAAAACTGTTTTTT
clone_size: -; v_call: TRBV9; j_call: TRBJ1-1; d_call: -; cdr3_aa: CASSVTVGNTEAFF; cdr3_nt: TGTGCCAGCAGCGTGACAGTGGGCAACACTGAAGCTTTCTTT
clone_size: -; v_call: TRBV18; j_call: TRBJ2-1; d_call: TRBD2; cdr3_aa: CASSPAPSGTSYNEQFF; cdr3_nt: TGTGCCAGCTCACCAGCCCCTAGCGGGACGTCCTACAATGAGCAGTTCTTC
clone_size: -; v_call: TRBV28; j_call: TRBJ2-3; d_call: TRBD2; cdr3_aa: CASSPIGLAGDGDTQYF; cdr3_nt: TGTGCCAGCAGTCCTATTGGACTAGCGGGAGACGGGGATACGCAGTATTTT
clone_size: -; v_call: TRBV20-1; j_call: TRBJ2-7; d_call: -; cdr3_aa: CSANELREQYF; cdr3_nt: TGCAGTGCTAACGAGCTGCGCGAGCAGTACTTC
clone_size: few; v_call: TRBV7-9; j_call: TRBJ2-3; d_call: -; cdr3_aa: CASSFTRQEDTQYF; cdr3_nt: TGTGCCAGCAGCTTTACAAGACAGGAAGATACGCAGTATTTT
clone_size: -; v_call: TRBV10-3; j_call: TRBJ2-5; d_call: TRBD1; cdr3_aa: CAISTRTGALQETQYF; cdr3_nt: TGTGCCATCAGCACAAGGACAGGGGCCCTCCAAGAGACCCAGTACTTC
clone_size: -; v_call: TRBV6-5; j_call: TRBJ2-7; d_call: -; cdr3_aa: CASSGRGSYEQYF; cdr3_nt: TGTGCCAGCAGCGGACGAGGGAGCTACGAGCAGTACTTC